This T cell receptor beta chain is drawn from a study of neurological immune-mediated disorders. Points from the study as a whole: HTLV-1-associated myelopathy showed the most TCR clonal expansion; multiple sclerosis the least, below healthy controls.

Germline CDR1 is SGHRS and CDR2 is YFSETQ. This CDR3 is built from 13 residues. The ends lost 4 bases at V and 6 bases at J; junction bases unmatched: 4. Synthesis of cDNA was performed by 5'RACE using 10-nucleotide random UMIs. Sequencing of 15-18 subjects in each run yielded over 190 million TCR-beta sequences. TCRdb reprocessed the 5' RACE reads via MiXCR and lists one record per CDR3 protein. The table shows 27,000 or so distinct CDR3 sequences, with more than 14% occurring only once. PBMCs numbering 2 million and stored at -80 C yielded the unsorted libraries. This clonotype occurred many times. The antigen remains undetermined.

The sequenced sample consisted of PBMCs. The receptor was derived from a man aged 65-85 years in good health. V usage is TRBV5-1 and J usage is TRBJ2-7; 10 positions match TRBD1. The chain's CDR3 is CASSTWTGGEQYF. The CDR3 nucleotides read TGCGCCAGCAGCACCTGGACAGGGGGCGAGCAGTACTTC.